This TCR beta chain was sequenced during a study of OX40 agonist ivuxolimab in advanced cancers. Study context: Each dose-escalation patient presented with hepatocellular carcinoma, melanoma, renal cell or head and neck cancer. At 75% to 90% male, the cohort had a mean age of 60 years, ranging from roughly 20 to 90. Enrollees could have had prior anti-PD-1, anti-PD-L1 or anti-CTLA-4 therapy, which more than 30% had received.

Note on this clone: As yet, its antigen is unknown.

Sequencing used immunoSEQ multiplex PCR; TCRdb keeps in-frame clones, though not all of them. Of around 69,000 clones listed, 70% to 90% were seen once; the top ten hold roughly 4%. The germline gives CDR1 SGHRS, CDR2 YFSETQ. The CDR3 has 15 residues. V trimming: 4 bases; J trimming: 3 bases; junction bases outside the gene matches: 6. Study observations and caveats: The CD4+ and CD8+ T cells in the blood had expanded clonally by week 6 at 0.1 to 3.0 mg/kg.

This TCR came from an adult with an advanced solid tumor such as melanoma, head and neck, liver or kidney cancer. The sequencing used CD4+ or CD8+ T cells sorted from blood, collected in a trial of the OX40 agonist ivuxolimab. The chain has TRBV5-1 and TRBJ1-2, with 10 bases lining up with TRBD1. The CDR3 DNA follows: TGCGCCAGCAGCCCTAGGACAGGGGGAGACTATGGCTACACCTTC. Translated: CASSPRTGGDYGYTF.